The 5 T cell receptor beta chains in this list originate from one sample, sequenced in a study of blood T cells in healthy people across ages. Combining a sample-barcoded 5' primer with a J-beta primer mix, a second PCR ran for roughly 6 to 12 cycles. One entry per CDR3 protein, called by TCRdb with MiXCR from the 5' RACE reads. The sample contains about 1.1 million distinct CDR3 sequences, more than 30% of which appear only once. The sequenced sample was blood. The source of these receptors is a man younger than 30 in good health.

There are a few counts of this clonotype. The V and J genes are TRBV9 and TRBJ2-1, with 9 bases aligning to TRBD1. V trimming: 6 bases; J trimming: 6 bases; junction bases outside the gene matches: 10. Germline CDR1 SGDLS, CDR2 YYNGEE. CDR3 size: 15 residues. The CDR3 spells CASTEGGTGRNEQFF. The CDR3 nucleotides read TGTGCCAGCACCGAGGGGGGGACAGGGCGCAATGAGCAGTTCTTC.

As regards this clonotype: An end of the junction differs from the germline gene, which may be a read error. The chain is built from TRBV4-3 and TRBJ1-4, with D hard to call. Germline V gene sequence: CDR1 LGHNA, CDR2 YSLEER. This CDR3 comprises 20 residues. CDR3 in DNA: TGCGCCAGCGGCCAAGATATCCTGGCGGACGGTCTGCCAACTAATGAAAAACTGTTTTTT. It yields the protein CASGQDILADGLPTNEKLFF.

This chain joins TRBV29-1 and TRBJ1-2, with a tentative D call TRBD1 (6 bases). Germline CDR1 and CDR2: SQVTM and ANQGSEA. V was clipped by 3 bases and J by 5 bases, with 13 bases between them. The CDR3 is 13 amino acids. CDR3 region: CSVDKDRSYGYTF. CDR3 coding DNA: TGCAGCGTTGATAAGGACAGATCTTATGGCTACACCTTC.

This chain joins TRBV7-2 and TRBJ1-3; D might be TRBD1 (5 bases). Per germline, CDR1 SGHTA and CDR2 FQGNSA. The ends were cut back, 1 base at V and 0 bases at J, with 10 bases in the middle. The CDR3 contains 16 residues. CDR3 coding DNA: TGTGCCAGCAGCTTAGGGGCAGGGAACTCTGGAAACACCATATATTTT. It yields the protein CASSLGAGNSGNTIYF.

The chain uses TRBV5-1 and TRBJ1-4; tentatively, D is TRBD1 (5 bases). V shed 4 bases and J shed 2 bases, with 15 bases lying between them. The germline CDR1 and CDR2 sequences are SGHRS and YFSETQ. This CDR3 comprises 16 residues. In nucleotides, the CDR3 is TGCGCCAGCAGCCCTTCACGAGGGGCCACTAATGAAAAACTGTTTTTT. Translating it yields CASSPSRGATNEKLFF.